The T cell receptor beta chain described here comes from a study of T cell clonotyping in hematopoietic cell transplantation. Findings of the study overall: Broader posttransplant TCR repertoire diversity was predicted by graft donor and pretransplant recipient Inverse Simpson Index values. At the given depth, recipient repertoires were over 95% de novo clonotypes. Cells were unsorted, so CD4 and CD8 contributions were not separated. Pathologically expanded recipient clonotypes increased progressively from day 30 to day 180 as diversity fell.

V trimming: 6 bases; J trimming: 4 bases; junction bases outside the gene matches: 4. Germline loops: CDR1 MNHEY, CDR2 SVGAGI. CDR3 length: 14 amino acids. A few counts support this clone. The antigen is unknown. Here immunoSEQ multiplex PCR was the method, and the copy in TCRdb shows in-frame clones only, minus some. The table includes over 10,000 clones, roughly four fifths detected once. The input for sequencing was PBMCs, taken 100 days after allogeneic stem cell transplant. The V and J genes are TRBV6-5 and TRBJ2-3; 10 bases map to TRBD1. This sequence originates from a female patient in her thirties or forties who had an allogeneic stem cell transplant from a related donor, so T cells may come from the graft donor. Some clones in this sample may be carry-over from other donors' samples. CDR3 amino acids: CASRRGQGADTQYF. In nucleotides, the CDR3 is TGTGCCAGCAGAAGAGGACAGGGGGCAGATACGCAGTATTTT.